The source of this T cell receptor beta chain is a study of beta chain features in type 1 diabetes (dated by TCRdb to about 2018). Some background on the complete study: Mean age, gender distribution, total cell number and subset yield were not different between patients and healthy donors. The study compared TCRB repertoires of sorted circulating CD4+ T cell subsets between recently diagnosed type 1 diabetes patients and matched healthy donors. Regulatory and stem cell-like memory subsets were isolated from only 8 patients and roughly eight healthy donors, whereas naive and central memory subsets came from all 30 or so donors. A total of approximately 110,000,000 sorted cells were examined across all samples, and a strong correlation was observed between cell number per subset and RNA yield.

The investigation overall reported the following: Because cDNA was sequenced instead of genomic DNA, activated cells with high expression could be over-represented, although the groups did not differ in activation or CD3 levels. At VDJ recombination sites, patients with type 1 diabetes made fewer insertions and deleted more nucleotides, a pattern implying thymic rearrangement abnormalities. Shorter templates might have been favored by PCR, but patient and control samples were amplified and corrected together, so both groups would have been affected equally by any skew. The naive, central memory and regulatory TCRB repertoires appeared to resemble one another more closely among patients than among healthy donors. Type 1 diabetes patients showed a moderate but significant shortening of TCRB CDR3 length in all four CD4+ subsets. Because the HLA sub-analyses included only small numbers of individuals, any influence of HLA type on TCRB rearrangement was left unresolved.

From each donor, a single peripheral blood sample of about 116 mL on average was drawn into heparinised tubes. A BD FACSAria II was used to sort naive, central memory, regulatory and stem cell-like memory CD4+ T cells with a panel that included CD45RO, CCR7, CD25, CD127, CD95 and CD27. Purity was above 98% for every sorted population. PBMCs were separated immediately by Lymphoprep density gradient centrifugation and were stained directly, without being cultured. So that batch effects would be minimized, each experiment stained and sorted samples in pairs, pairing one healthy donor with one patient. V is reduced by 5 bases and J by 1 base, leaving a spacing of 9 bases between them. CDR1 is given as MNHNS and CDR2 as SASEGT, both from the germline V gene. The cysteine opens and the phenylalanine closes a CDR3 of 14 amino acids. Only CDR3 DNA remains: 42 bases, in frame from the first base. This clone was counted between two and nine times. What antigen it recognizes has not been identified. The record has no base qualities; no much larger clone is one base away.

The High Capacity cDNA Reverse Transcription Kit was used to reverse transcribe all of the isolated RNA, meaning that expressed TCRB transcripts were what got sequenced. Survey-depth immunoSEQ sequencing was performed on stem cell-like memory T cell samples, with an average of roughly 1 million total reads per sample. After sorted cells were lysed in RLT buffer, RNA was extracted with DNase-treated RNeasy Micro or Mini kits, with the choice depending on cell number. Each cell subset was processed separately to prevent cross-contamination, with patient and healthy donor samples processed together. The immunoSEQ multiplex PCR was used to amplify TCRB sequences from cDNA, generating 87-bp fragments that spanned the CDR3 region. Amplicons were sequenced on the Illumina HiSeq platform. On the study's bioinformatics: PCR bias was corrected computationally using synthetic template baselines, and reads within Hamming distance 2 were collapsed, with unmergeable singletons discarded. Reads were aligned to IMGT to assign V, D and J genes, CDR3 length, and insertions or deletions at six rearrangement sites. Clonotype counts were normalized to sorted cell number within each subset before computing true diversity and Gini coefficients with the tcR R package. The overlap coefficient, calculated on TCRB nucleotide sequences, was used to measure repertoire sharing. Imported from immuneACCESS, the table was reduced by TCRdb to in-frame sequences with V and J called. These copies leave out some clones; in studies compared against another copy, an unresolved V gene accounts for under half, and the cause of the remainder is not known. Clone size and the V and J calls come from that table; the DNA yielded D and trimming. The sample table records 110,000 or so clones; roughly 40% of these occur just once. Over 0.05% of the sample is in the top ten clones.

The specimen was stem cell memory CD4+ T cells from blood. What the cell subset or site label conveys for this sample: stem cell-like memory CD4+ T cells. The rearranged segments are TRBV6-1 and TRBJ1-5, with a tentative D gene TRBD1 over 5 matching bases. The source is a woman aged 18-30 years in good health. The sequenced DNA is TGTGCCAGCAGTCAGGGTTTCAGCAATCAGCCCCAGCATTTT. This encodes CASSQGFSNQPQHF.